In its sample, the clone carrying this T cell receptor beta chain was seen a few times. What it binds is not known. Trimming removed 4 bases from V and 11 bases from J; junction bases left unmatched: 19. CDR1 is SGHKS, CDR2 YYEKEE, per germline (reference sequence). This CDR3 contains 16 residues. It was with a sample-barcoded 5' primer and a J-beta primer mix that a second PCR of about 6 to 11 cycles was run. TCRdb reprocessed the 5' RACE reads with MiXCR, giving one entry per CDR3 protein. Here the sample spans around 690,000 distinct CDR3 sequences, approximately 50% being singletons. The sample originates from a study of blood T cells in healthy people across ages. Study-wide findings and caveats: While age rose, TCR beta diversity per million T cells dropped in a roughly linear way.

The TCR sequence derives from a man between 60 and 70 years old in good health. Sequencing used blood. The J gene is TRBJ2-5, the V gene TRBV5-5; TRBD2 agrees at 8 bases. The CDR3 reads CASSPRVVAGLNEQYF. CDR3 nucleotide sequence: TGTGCCAGCAGCCCGCGGGTGGTAGCGGGACTCAATGAGCAGTACTTC.